Listed here is a single T cell receptor (beta chain). What it binds is unknown. Regarding treatment: oral pan-JAK inhibitor, 5-10 mg twice daily. From alopecia areata patients, lesional scalp punch biopsies and peripheral blood were collected. The source of the sample is a study of CD8+ T cells in alopecia areata. Overall study: Severity of treated patients was scored by affected scalp percentage.

cDNA serving as the sequencing template came from extracted, reverse transcribed RNA. Libraries were prepared by immunoSEQ multiplex PCR; TCRdb keeps only in-frame clonotypes and omits some of them. The table has 79,000 or so clones, approximately 66% seen once. V gave up 2 bases and J gave up 6 bases, with 10 bases separating them. The CDR3 runs 13 residues. The germline V gene has CDR1 MNHEY and CDR2 SMNVEV (reference sequence). Notes on the study in general: Just one nonresponder means the tie between baseline CD8+ expansion and response stays uncertain.

Sequenced here: CD8+ T cells sorted from blood, sampled at week 24, from a patient treated with tofacitinib. V usage is TRBV27 and J usage is TRBJ1-1, with D perhaps matching TRBD1 (5 bases). The origin of this receptor is a human donor with alopecia areata. The CDR3: CASSLTGNSEAFF. The CDR3 coding sequence is TGTGCCAGCAGTTTAACAGGAAACTCTGAAGCTTTCTTT.